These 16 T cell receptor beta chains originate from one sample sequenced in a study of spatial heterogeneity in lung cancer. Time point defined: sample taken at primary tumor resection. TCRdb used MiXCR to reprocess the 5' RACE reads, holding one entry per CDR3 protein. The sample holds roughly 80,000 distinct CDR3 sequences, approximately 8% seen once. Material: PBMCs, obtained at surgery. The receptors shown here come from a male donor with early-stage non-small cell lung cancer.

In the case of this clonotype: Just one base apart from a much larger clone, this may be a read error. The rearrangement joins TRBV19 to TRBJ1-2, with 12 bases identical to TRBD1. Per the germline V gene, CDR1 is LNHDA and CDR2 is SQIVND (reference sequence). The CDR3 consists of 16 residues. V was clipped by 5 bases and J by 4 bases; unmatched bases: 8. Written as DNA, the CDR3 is TGTGCCAGTAGTCGGGACAGGGGGCCGAGGGGCTATGGCTACACCTTC. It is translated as CASSRDRGPRGYGYTF.

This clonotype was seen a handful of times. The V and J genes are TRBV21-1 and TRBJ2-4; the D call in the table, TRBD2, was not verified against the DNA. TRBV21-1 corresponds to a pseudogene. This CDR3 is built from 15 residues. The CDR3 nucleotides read TGTGCCAGCAGCAAAGCTAGCGGGAGGGGAAACATTCAGTACTTC. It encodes CASSKASGRGNIQYF.

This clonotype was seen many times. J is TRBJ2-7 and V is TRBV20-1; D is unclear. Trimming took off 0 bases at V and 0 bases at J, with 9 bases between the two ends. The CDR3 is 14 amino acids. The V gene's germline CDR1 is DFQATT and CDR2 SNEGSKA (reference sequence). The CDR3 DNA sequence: TGCAGTGCTAGAGATCGGCTAAACTCCTACGAGCAGTACTTC. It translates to CSARDRLNSYEQYF.

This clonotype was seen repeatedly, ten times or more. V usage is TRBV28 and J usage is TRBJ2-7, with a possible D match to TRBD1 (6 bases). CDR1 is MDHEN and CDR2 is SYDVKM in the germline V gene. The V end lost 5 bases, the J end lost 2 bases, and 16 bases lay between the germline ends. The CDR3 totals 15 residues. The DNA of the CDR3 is TGTGCCAGCAGTGAAACTGCCACAGGGACCTACGAGCAGTACTTC. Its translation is CASSETATGTYEQYF.

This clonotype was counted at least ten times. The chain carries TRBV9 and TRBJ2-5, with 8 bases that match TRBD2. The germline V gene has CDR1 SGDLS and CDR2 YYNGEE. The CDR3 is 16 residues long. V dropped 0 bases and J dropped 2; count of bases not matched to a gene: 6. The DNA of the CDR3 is TGTGCCAGCAGCGTAGAGGCTAGCGGGCCTCAAGAGACCCAGTACTTC. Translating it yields CASSVEASGPQETQYF.

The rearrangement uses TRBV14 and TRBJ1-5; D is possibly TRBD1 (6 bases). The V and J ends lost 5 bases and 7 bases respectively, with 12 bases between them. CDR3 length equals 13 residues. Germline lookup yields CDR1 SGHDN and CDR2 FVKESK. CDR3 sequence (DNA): TGTGCCAGCAGCTGGGGGGCGGGACAGCCCCAGCATTTT. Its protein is CASSWGAGQPQHF.

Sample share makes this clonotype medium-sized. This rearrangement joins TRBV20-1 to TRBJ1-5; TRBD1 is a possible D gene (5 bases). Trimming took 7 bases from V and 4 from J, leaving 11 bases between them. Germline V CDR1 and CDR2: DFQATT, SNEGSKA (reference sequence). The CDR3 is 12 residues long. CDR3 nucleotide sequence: TGCAGTGGGGGAGGGGTTAATCAGCCCCAGCATTTT. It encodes CSGGGVNQPQHF.

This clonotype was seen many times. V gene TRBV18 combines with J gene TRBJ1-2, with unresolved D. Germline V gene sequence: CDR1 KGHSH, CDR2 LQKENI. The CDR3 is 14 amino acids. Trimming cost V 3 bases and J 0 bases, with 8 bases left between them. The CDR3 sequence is CASSPLRANYGYTF. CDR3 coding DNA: TGTGCCAGCTCACCTCTAAGAGCTAACTATGGCTACACCTTC.

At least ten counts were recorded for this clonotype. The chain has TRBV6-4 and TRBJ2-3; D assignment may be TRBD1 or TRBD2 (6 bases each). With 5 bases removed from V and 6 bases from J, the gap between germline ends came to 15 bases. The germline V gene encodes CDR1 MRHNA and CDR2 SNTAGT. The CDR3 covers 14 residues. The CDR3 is CASSLLGGTDTQYF. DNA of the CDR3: TGTGCCAGCAGTCTTCTAGGGGGGACGGATACGCAGTATTTT.

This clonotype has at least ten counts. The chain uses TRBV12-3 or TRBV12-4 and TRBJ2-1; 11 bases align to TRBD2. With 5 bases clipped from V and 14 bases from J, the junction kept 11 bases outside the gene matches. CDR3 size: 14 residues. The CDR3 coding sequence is TGTGCCAGCAGTCCCTCGGGACTAGCGGTTGGGGAGTTCTTC. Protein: CASSPSGLAVGEFF.

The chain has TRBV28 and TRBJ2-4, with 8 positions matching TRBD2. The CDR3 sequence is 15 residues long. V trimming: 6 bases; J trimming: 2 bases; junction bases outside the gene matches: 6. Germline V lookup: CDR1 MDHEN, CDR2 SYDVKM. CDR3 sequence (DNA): TGTGCCAGCAGCGCCGGGGGGGACACCAAAAACATTCAGTACTTC. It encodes CASSAGGDTKNIQYF.

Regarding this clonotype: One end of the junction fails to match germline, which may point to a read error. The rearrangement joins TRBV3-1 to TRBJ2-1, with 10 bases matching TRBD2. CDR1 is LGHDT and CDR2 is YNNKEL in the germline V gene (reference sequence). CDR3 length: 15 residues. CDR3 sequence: CASNQEASGSDEQFF. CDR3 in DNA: TGTGCCAGCAACCAAGAGGCTAGCGGGAGCGATGAGCAGTTCTTC.

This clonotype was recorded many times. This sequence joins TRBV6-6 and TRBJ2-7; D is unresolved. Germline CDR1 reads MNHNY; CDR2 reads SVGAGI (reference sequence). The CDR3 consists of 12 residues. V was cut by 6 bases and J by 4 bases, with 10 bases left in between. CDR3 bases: TGTGCCAGCAGCATCGACGGGTACGAGCAGTACTTC. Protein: CASSIDGYEQYF.

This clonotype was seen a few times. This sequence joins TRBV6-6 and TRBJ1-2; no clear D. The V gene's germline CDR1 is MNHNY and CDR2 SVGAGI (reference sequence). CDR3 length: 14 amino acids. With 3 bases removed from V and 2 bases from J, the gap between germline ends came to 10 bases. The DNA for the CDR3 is TGTGCCAGCAGTTATGAGACGCTAAACTATGGCTACACCTTC. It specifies CASSYETLNYGYTF.

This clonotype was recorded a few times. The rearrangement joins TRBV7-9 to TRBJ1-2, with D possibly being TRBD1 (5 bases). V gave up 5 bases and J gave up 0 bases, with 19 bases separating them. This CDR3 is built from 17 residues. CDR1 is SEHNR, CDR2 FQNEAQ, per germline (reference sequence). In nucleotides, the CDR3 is TGTGCCAGCAGCCCGGGTGGGGCTTGGAGCTCTAACTATGGCTACACCTTC. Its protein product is CASSPGGAWSSNYGYTF.

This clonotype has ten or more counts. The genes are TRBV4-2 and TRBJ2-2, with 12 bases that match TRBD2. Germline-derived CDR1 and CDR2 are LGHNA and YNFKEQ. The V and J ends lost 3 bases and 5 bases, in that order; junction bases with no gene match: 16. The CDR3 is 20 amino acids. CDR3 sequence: CASSQAYPEASGRGTGELFF. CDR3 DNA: TGTGCCAGCAGCCAGGCCTACCCGGAGGCTAGCGGGAGGGGTACCGGGGAGCTGTTTTTT.